This T cell receptor beta chain came from a study of tumor-infiltrating lymphocytes in oesophageal squamous cell carcinoma. Germline CDR1 SNHLY, CDR2 FYNNEI. CDR3 length equals 12 residues. Each CDR3 protein is one row after TCRdb ran MiXCR on the PCR reads. The profile covers around 15,000 distinct CDR3 sequences, with about 50% appearing a single time and 15% to 20% taken by the ten largest. The origin of this receptor is a male donor with esophageal squamous cell carcinoma. V and J are TRBV2 and TRBJ2-3; 10 bases agree with TRBD1. Gene TRBJ2-1 matches the end of the DNA better, so the J call may be wrong. Sequencing was performed on esophageal tumor tissue. CDR3 protein: CAGGTGDYEQFF. Here the CDR3 DNA reads TGTGCCGGAGGGACAGGGGACTACGAGCAGTTCTTC.